This entry features one T cell receptor beta chain sequence. The entry originates in a study of PD-1 blockade in classical Hodgkin lymphoma. Assay used: immunoSEQ multiplex PCR; TCRdb lists only in-frame clones, some missing. This table has fewer than 40,000 clones, roughly 94% appearing once. Documented time point: newly diagnosed, previously untreated cHL patient sample. The CDR3 contains 16 residues. The germline CDR1 and CDR2 sequences are SNHLY and FYNNEI. V shed 6 bases, J shed 0 bases, and the junction held 7 bases outside the gene matches. V and J are TRBV2 and TRBJ1-4, with 7 bases fitting TRBD1. The sequence came from a human donor with classical Hodgkin lymphoma. The material sequenced was peripheral blood mononuclear cells (PBMCs). In DNA form, the CDR3 reads TGTGCCAGCAGAAGACGAACAGGGGCAACTAATGAAAAACTGTTTTTT. Translated, it gives CASRRRTGATNEKLFF.